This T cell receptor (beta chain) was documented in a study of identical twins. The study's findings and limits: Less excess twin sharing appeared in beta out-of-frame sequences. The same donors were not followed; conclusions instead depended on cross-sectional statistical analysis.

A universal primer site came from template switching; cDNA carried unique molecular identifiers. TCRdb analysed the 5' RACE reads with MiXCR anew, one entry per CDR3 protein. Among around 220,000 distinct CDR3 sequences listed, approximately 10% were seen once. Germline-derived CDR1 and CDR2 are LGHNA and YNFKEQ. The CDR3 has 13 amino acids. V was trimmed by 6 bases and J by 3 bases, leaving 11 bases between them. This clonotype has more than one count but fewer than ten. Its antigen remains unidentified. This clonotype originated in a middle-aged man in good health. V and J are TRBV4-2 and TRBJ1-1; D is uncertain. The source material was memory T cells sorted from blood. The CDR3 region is CASSIAWDTEAFF. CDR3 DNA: TGTGCCAGCAGTATAGCCTGGGACACTGAAGCTTTCTTT.